Listed below are T cell receptor beta chains from one sample, sequenced in a study of a mutant IDH1 vaccine in newly diagnosed glioma. Profiled with immunoSEQ multiplex PCR; TCRdb holds only in-frame clones, not every one. The profile covers about 16,000 clones, with just under 97% appearing a single time and approximately 3.8% taken by the ten largest. This material consisted of peripheral blood mononuclear cells (PBMCs), taken from a glioma patient treated with radiotherapy, temozolomide or both. Receptors were obtained from a woman younger than 35 with glioma. Some clones in this sample may be carry-over from other donors' samples. The CDR3 runs from the conserved cysteine through the conserved F or W.

v_call cdr3_length cdr3_aa
TRBV19 16 CASSIMVENSNQPQHF
TRBV28 15 CASSNGGQGIYGYTF
TRBV6-5 15 CASTQTSGASYEQYF
TRBV7-7 13 CASSSSGDNEQFF
TRBV25-1 14 CASSEYSLSNEQFF
TRBV6-6 12 CASSPAGTQQFF
TRBV9 14 CASSDGQGPSKAFF
TRBV5-8 18 CASSLGRGGSRDSETQYF
TRBV19 16 CASSKSTGSPNQPQHF
TRBV6-1 15 CASYEFGQVNTEAFF
TRBV7-9 15 CASSPPGSGANVLTF
TRBV7-6 15 CASSLAGPASYEQYF
TRBV7-8 15 CASSLETGGNQPQHF
TRBV6-5 16 CASSYLHSYSYNEQFF
TRBV11-2 14 CASSRGLNNSPLHF
TRBV5-6 11 CASSFSYEQYF
TRBV7-9 15 CASSHDSPLYEKLFF
TRBV19 13 CASSMASSYEQYF
TRBV30 15 CAWKLSGQGSGGYTF
TRBV5-1 15 CASRSQTGVNTEAFF
TRBV4-2 18 CASSQLGGGGAGTGELFF
TRBV4-2 15 CASSQGQGDTGELFF
TRBV6-1 16 CASSATGTGMVDTQYF
TRBV7-2 16 CASSYLFGQGPYGYTF
TRBV5-1 13 CASSRGTDYEQYF
TRBV6-5 13 CASSPGIAGAQHF
TRBV7-9 15 CASSRALVVNTEAFF
TRBV5-6 15 CASSLGVTGSETQYF
TRBV9 15 CASSVGDIPVTGYTF
TRBV5-6 14 CASSDGGRNTEAFF
TRBV18 16 CASSPPGIGLNTEAFF
TRBV6-1 14 CASSLPNLNTEAFF
TRBV13 16 CASSLGTISGANVLTF
TRBV4-2 14 CASSQDRGNYGYTF
TRBV21-1 17 CASTSGAGPISTDTQYF
TRBV14 16 CASSQDPGSLNSPLHF
TRBV19 14 CASSPGLAEIEQYF
TRBV5-1 13 CASSLAPDSEAFF
TRBV7-9 13 CASSFEQGIKLFF
TRBV30 12 CAWRKGNYGYTF
TRBV2 15 CASSEMLGANEKLFF